The entry that follows covers one T cell receptor (beta chain) sequence. This entry is derived from a study of memory CD4+ T cells and cytomegalovirus serostatus. V dropped 8 bases and J dropped 6 bases, with 13 bases sitting between them. There are 13 residues in the CDR3. Germline CDR1 MNHNS, CDR2 SASEGT. As processed by the authors: Out-of-frame sequences were removed, leaving about 2,300,000 distinct TCRbeta sequences. The protocol was immunoSEQ multiplex PCR, while the TCRdb copy is restricted to in-frame clones and leaves out a portion. V and J calls and clone size follow that table, whereas D and trimming were derived from the DNA. The table lists about 75,000 clones, 78% of them singletons. Single viable CD3+CD4+CD8-CD45RO+ cells were sorted as the memory CD4+ T cells. CD4+ T cells were isolated by positive magnetic selection.

The chain employs TRBV6-1 and TRBJ2-2; weak D call: TRBD1 (5 bases). The sequencing sample was made of memory CD4+ T cells from blood. The clonotype originates from an adult in good health and CMV-seropositive. CDR3 in DNA: TGTGCCAGCTCCGGACATCTATCCGGGGAGCTGTTTTTT. This encodes CASSGHLSGELFF.